This T cell receptor beta chain appears in the sequencing data of a study of early T cells in non-severe SARS-CoV-2 infection. Looking at the study overall: Unsorted whole-blood RNA was sequenced in bulk, leaving chains unpaired. Findings and limits, study-wide: There was a bias toward anti-spike CD8 responses in VDJdb matching, which missed private and CD4 specificities.

Tagging with unique molecular identifiers was applied to individual cDNA molecules. TCRdb passed the 5' RACE reads through MiXCR, listing each CDR3 protein once. The repertoire holds about 64,000 distinct CDR3 sequences, around 19% seen once, with under 9% in the top ten. This clonotype has ten or more counts. Its antigen is currently unknown. This CDR3 is 11 amino acids long. Looked up from germline, CDR1 is MDHEN and CDR2 is SYDVKM. The V gene lost 6 bases and the J gene lost 4 bases, with 6 bases spanning the gap. The source is an adult who was a healthcare worker with PCR-confirmed SARS-CoV-2 infection or an uninfected control (not recorded which). The material sequenced was whole blood, taken at baseline. The chain couples TRBV28 to TRBJ1-2; D is ambiguous. The CDR3 spells CASRDSYGYTF. CDR3 DNA: TGTGCCAGCAGGGATAGCTATGGCTACACCTTC.